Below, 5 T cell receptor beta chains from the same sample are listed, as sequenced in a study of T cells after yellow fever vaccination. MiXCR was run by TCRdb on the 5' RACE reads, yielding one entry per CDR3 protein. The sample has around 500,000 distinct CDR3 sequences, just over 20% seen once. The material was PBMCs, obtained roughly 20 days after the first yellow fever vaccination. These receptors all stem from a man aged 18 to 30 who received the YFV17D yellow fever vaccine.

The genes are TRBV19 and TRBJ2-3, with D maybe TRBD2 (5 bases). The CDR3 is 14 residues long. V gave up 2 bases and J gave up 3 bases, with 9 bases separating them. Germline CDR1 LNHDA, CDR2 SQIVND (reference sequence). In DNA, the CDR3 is TGTGCCAGTAGTATATACAGCGGAACAGATACGCAGTATTTT. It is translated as CASSIYSGTDTQYF.

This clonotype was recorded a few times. Here the CDR3 DNA reads TGTGCCAGCAGCTTACCGGGACTAGGGTACCAAGAGACCCAGTACTTC. Its translation is CASSLPGLGYQETQYF. This rearrangement joins TRBV7-2 to TRBJ2-5; TRBD2 agrees at 8 bases. There are 16 residues in the CDR3. Losses at the gene ends were 2 bases for V and 0 bases for J; bases not matched to a gene: 5. Germline CDR1 and CDR2: SGHTA and FQGNSA.

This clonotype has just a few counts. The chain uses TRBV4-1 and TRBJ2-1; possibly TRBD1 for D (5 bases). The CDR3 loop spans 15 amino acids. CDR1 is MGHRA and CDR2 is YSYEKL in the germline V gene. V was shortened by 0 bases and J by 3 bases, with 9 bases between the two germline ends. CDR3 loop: CASSQEPGFYNEQFF. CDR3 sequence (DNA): TGCGCCAGCAGCCAAGAGCCAGGGTTCTACAATGAGCAGTTCTTC.

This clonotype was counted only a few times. CDR3 sequence: CASSGASGVSDTQYF. The CDR3 DNA reads TGTGCCAGCAGCGGGGCTAGCGGGGTGTCAGATACGCAGTATTTT. The chain recombines TRBV9 with TRBJ2-3; 9 positions match TRBD2. Germline V gives CDR1 SGDLS, CDR2 YYNGEE. The CDR3 covers 15 residues. The J segment lost 4 bases and the V segment lost 3 bases, leaving 6 bases of the junction unmatched.

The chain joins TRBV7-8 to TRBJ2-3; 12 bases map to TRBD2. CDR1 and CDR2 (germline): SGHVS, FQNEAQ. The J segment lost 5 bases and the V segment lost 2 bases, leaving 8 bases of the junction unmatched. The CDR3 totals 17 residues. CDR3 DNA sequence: TGTGCCAGCAGCTTAAATGGGGCTAGCGGGGGGGTAGATACGCAGTATTTT. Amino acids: CASSLNGASGGVDTQYF. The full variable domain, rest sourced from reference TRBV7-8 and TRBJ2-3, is GAGVSQSPRYKVAKRGQDVALRCDPISGHVSLFWYQQALGQGPEFLTYFQNEAQLDKSGLPSDRFFAERPEGSVSTLKIQRTQQEDSAVYLCASSLNGASGGVDTQYFGPGTRLTVL.